The source of this TCR beta chain is a study of blood T cells in healthy people across ages. Then a second PCR, running about 6 to 12 cycles, was carried out with a sample-barcoded 5' primer and a J-beta primer mix. MiXCR, applied by TCRdb to the 5' RACE reads, yields one record per CDR3 protein. Among some 640,000 distinct CDR3 sequences listed, around half were seen once. Isolated per sample were at least 7 million PBMCs. The CDR3 spans 13 residues. J lost 5 bases, V lost 7 bases, and 9 bases had no gene match. CDR1 and CDR2 from the germline V gene are DFQATT and SNEGSKA (reference sequence). This clonotype was detected only a few times. Its antigen is unknown. Points from the study as a whole: The study could not conclusively compare naive and antigen-experienced cells, given its unsorted PBMCs. A roughly linear fall in TCR beta diversity per million T cells was seen with increasing age.

The chain joins TRBV20-1 to TRBJ2-5; 8 positions match TRBD1. Material for sequencing was blood. This receptor was taken from a woman aged 55-75 years in good health. This CDR3 reads CSVWDRPTETQYF. DNA for the CDR3: TGCAGTGTATGGGACAGGCCAACGGAGACCCAGTACTTC.